This TCR beta chain comes out of a study of T-cell memory formation after mild COVID-19. Study context: TCR clusters mostly belonged to single donors.

Points on this clonotype: The antigen remains undetermined.

V was pared by 3 bases and J by 5 bases, with 10 bases between. The CDR3 consists of 13 residues. Looked up from germline, CDR1 is SQVTM and CDR2 is ANQGSEA. Findings of the study overall: Clones shrinking from day 15 to 85 showed even CD4/CD8 mixes; later expanders tilted CD4+.

MiXCR, applied by TCRdb to the 5' RACE reads, yields one record per CDR3 protein. The data show 550,000 to 600,000 distinct CDR3 sequences, with about a fifth seen just once and about 8.2% held by the top ten. The TCR was taken from an adult woman who had mild COVID-19 (a few samples of this study predate the infection). Cell type and time point are not known. The chain couples TRBV29-1 to TRBJ2-2; D not resolved. Sequenced: PBMCs or a T cell subset sorted from them (not recorded which). CDR3 bases: TGCAGCGTTGATGGTCAGAAGACCGGGGAGCTGTTTTTT. It translates to CSVDGQKTGELFF.